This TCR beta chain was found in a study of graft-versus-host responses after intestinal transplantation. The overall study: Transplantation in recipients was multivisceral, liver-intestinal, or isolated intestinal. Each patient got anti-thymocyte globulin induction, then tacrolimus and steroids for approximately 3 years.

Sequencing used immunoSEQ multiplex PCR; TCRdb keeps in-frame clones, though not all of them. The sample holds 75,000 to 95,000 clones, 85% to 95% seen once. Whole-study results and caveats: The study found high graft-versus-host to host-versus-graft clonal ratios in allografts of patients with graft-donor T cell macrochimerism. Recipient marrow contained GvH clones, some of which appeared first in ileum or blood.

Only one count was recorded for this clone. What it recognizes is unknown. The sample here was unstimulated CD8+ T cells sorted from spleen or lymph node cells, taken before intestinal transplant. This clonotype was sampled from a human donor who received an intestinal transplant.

CDR3 sequence: CASSQDRLNTEAFF. In nucleotides, the CDR3 is TGCGCCAGCAGCCAGGACAGACTGAACACTGAAGCTTTCTTT. This chain links TRBV4-3 with TRBJ1-1, with TRBD1 as a possible D gene (6 bases). V was pared by 3 bases and J by 0 bases, with 8 bases between. Germline CDR1 and CDR2: LGHNA and YSLEER. CDR3 length equals 14 residues.